This T cell receptor beta chain stems from a study of T cell responses to AZD1222 COVID-19 vaccine. Findings of the study overall: White British donors predominated, females outnumbered males, and clonal diversity was possibly underestimated. Just a handful of AZD1222 recipients tested seropositive at baseline.

TCRdb's copy holds only in-frame clones and misses some; the assay was immunoSEQ multiplex PCR. The sample holds around 58,000 clones, more than 70% seen once. Both about-4-week and about-12-week second-dose recipients were combined. Trimming stripped 2 bases from V and 2 bases from J, with 7 bases between. Per germline, CDR1 MNHNS and CDR2 SASEGT. The CDR3 consists of 13 residues. As for this clone: Antigen specificity is unknown.

The chain combines TRBV6-1 with TRBJ2-7, with D unresolved. The receptor was derived from an adult who received the AZD1222 COVID-19 vaccine. The sample in question was peripheral blood, obtained 28 days after the second AZD1222 dose. CDR3 nucleotide sequence: TGTGCCAGCAGTGAAAAAGTAACCTACGAGCAGTACTTC. Its protein is CASSEKVTYEQYF.